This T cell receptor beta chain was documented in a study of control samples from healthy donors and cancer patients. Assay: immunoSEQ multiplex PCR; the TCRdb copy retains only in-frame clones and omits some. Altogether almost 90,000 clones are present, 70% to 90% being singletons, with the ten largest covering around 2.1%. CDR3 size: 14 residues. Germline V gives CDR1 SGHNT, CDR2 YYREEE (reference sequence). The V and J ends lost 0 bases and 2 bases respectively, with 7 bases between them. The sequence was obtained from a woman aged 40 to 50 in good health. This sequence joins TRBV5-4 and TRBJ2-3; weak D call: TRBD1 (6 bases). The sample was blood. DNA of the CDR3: TGTGCCAGCAGCTTGGCAGGGGCCACAGATACGCAGTATTTT. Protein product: CASSLAGATDTQYF.